This section outlines one T cell receptor (beta chain) sequence together with its context. This entry is derived from a study of blood T cells in healthy people across ages. Those donating, healthy Caucasian individuals from Russia, were aged about 6 to 100. Trimming removed 4 bases at V and 2 bases at J, with 12 bases between. Germline V lookup: CDR1 SGHNT, CDR2 YENEEA. The CDR3 is 15 amino acids. A second roughly 7 to 12 cycle PCR used barcoded and J-beta primers. MiXCR, run by TCRdb on the 5' RACE reads, gives a single entry per CDR3 protein. In the table there are about 900,000 distinct CDR3 sequences, approximately 67% of which are singletons.

The TCR sequence derives from a man under 40 in good health. The chain uses TRBV11-3 and TRBJ2-1; D is unresolved. The sample was blood. The CDR3 protein is CASSSSTEPYNEQFF. CDR3 nucleotides: TGTGCCAGCAGCTCCTCGACGGAGCCCTACAATGAGCAGTTCTTC.